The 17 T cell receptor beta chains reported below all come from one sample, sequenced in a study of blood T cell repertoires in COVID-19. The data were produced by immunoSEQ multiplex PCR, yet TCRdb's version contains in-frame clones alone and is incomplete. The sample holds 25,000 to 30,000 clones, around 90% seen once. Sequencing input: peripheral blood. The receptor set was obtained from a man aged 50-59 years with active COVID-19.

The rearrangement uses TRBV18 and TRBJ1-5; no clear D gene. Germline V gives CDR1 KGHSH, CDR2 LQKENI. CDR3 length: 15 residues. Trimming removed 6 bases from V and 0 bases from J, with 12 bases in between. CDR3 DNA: TGTGCCAGCTCGTCCTTAGCCAATAGCAATCAGCCCCAGCATTTT. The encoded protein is CASSSLANSNQPQHF.

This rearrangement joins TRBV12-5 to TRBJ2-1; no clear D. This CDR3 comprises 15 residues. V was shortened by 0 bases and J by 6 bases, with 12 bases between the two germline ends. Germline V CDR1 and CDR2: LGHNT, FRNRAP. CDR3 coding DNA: TGTGCTAGTGGTTTGGTACAGTACCTATCCAATGAGCAGTTCTTC. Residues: CASGLVQYLSNEQFF. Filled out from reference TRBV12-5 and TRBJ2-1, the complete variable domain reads DARVTQTPRHKVTEMGQEVTMRCQPILGHNTVFWYRQTMMQGLELLAYFRNRAPLDDSGMPKDRFSAEMPDATLATLKIQPSEPRDSAVYFCASGLVQYLSNEQFFGPGTRLTVL.

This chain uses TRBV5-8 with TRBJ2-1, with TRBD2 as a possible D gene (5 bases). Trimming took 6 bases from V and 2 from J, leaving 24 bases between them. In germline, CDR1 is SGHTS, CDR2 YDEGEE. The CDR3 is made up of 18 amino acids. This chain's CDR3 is CASMRRVLDGPAYNEQFF. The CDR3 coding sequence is TGTGCCAGCATGAGGCGGGTACTGGACGGACCCGCCTACAATGAGCAGTTCTTC.

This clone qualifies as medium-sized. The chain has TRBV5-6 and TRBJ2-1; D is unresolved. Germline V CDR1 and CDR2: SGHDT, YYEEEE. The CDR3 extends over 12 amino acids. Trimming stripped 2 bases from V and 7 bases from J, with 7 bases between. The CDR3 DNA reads TGTGCCAGCAGCTTCGGGTGGAATGAGCAGTTCTTC. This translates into CASSFGWNEQFF.

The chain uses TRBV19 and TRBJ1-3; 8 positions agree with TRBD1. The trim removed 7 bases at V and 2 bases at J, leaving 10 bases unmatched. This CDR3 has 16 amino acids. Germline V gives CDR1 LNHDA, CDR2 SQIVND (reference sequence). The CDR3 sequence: CASTFGAGGTGNTIYF. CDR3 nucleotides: TGTGCCAGTACCTTCGGGGCAGGGGGCACTGGAAACACCATATATTTT.

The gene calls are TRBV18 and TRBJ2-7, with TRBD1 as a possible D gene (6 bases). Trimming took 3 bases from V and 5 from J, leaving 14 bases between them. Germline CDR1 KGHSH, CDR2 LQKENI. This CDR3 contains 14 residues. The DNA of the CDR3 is TGTGCCAGCTCACCGGCACAGGGAACCCACGAGCAGTACTTC. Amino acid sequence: CASSPAQGTHEQYF.

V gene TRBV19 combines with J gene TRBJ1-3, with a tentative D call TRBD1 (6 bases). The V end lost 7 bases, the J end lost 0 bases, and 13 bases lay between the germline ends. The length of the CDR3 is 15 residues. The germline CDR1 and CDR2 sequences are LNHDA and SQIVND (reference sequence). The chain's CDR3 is CASTTGHNSGNTIYF. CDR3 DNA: TGTGCCAGTACCACGGGACACAACTCTGGAAACACCATATATTTT.

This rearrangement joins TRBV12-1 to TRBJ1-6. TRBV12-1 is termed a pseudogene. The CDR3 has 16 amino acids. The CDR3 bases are TGTGCCAGCAGCCCCCTTAACTCCCCCTATAATTCACCCCTCCACTTT. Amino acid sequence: CASSPLNSPYNSPLHF.

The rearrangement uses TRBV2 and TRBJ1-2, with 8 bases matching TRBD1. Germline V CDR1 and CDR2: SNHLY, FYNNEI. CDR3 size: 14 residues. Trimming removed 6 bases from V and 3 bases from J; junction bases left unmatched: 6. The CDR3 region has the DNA TGTGCCAGCAGGCCCGCAGGGGGCGACTATGGCTACACCTTC. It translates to CASRPAGGDYGYTF.

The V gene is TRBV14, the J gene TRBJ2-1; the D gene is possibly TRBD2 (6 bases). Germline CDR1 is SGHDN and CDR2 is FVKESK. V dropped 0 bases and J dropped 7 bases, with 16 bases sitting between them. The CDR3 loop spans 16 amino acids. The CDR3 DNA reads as TGTGCCAGCAGCCAAGATCTCGGGAGCAGGGAGAATGAGCAGTTCTTC. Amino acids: CASSQDLGSRENEQFF.

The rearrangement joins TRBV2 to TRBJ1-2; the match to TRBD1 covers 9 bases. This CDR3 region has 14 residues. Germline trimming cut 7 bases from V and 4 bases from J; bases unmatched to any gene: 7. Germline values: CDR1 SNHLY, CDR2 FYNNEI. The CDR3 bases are TGTGCCAGCACGGCACAGGGGGCTACCTATGGCTACACCTTC. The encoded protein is CASTAQGATYGYTF.

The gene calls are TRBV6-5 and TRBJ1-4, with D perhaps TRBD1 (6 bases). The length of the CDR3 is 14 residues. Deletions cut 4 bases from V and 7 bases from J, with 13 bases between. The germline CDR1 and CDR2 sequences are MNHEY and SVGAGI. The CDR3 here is CASSSSDRIEKLFF. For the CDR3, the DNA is TGTGCCAGCAGTTCAAGTGACAGGATTGAAAAACTGTTTTTT.

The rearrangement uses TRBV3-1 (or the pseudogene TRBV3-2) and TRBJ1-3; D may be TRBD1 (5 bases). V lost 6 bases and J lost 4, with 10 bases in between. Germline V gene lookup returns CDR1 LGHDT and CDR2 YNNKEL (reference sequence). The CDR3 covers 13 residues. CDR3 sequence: CASRTGGGNTIYF. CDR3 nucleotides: TGTGCCAGCAGAACAGGAGGGGGAAACACCATATATTTT.

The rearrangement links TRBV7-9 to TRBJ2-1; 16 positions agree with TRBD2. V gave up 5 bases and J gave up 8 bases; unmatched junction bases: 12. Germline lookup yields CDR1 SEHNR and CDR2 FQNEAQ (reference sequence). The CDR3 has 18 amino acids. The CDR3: CASSLGLAGGSPWDEQFF. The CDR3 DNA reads TGTGCCAGCAGCCTGGGACTAGCGGGGGGGTCCCCTTGGGATGAGCAGTTCTTC.

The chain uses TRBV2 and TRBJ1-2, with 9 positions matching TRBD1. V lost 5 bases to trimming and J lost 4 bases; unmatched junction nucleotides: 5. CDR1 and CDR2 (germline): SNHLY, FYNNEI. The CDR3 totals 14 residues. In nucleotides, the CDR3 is TGTGCCAGCAGTTACGGACAGGGGTTCTATGGCTACACCTTC. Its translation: CASSYGQGFYGYTF. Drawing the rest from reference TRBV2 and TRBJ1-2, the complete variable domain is EPEVTQTPSHQVTQMGQEVILRCVPISNHLYFYWYRQILGQKVEFLVSFYNNEISEKSEIFDDQFSVERPDGSNFTLKIRSTKLEDSAMYFCASSYGQGFYGYTFGSGTRLTVV.

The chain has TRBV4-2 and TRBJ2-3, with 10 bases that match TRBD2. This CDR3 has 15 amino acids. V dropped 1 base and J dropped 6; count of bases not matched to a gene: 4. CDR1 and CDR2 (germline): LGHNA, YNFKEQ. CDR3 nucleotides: TGTGCCAGCAGCCAAGTGGCTAGCGGGGGCGATACGCAGTATTTT. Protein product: CASSQVASGGDTQYF.

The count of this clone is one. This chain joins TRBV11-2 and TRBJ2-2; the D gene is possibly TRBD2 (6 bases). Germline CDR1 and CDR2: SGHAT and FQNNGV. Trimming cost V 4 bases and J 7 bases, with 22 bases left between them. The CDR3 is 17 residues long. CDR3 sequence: CASSYRESGLRVGELFF. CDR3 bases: TGTGCCAGCAGCTACCGGGAGTCGGGATTGAGGGTCGGGGAGCTGTTTTTT.